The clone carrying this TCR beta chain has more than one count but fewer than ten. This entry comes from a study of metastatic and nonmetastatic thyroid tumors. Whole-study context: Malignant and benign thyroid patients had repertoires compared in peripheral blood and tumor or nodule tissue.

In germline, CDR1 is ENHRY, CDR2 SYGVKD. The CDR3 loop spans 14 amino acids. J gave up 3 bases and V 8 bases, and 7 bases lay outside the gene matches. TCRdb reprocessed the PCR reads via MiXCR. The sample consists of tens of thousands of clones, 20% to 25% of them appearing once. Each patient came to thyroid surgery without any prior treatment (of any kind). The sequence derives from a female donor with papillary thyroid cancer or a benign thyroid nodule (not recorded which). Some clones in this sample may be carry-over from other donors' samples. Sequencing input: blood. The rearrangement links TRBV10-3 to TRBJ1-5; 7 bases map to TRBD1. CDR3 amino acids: CAIWAGGNNQPQHF. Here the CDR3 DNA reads TGTGCCATCTGGGCAGGGGGGAACAATCAGCCCCAGCATTTT.